A single sample gave rise to the 23 T cell receptor beta chains below, sequenced in a study of blood T cell repertoires in COVID-19. Produced via immunoSEQ multiplex PCR; TCRdb's table is partial and in-frame only. The table includes some 200,000 clones, around 87% detected once. The sample was peripheral blood. The receptors derive from a woman in her 70s with COVID-19, enrolled during active disease.

This rearrangement joins TRBV27 to TRBJ2-1, with TRBD2 matching over 15 bases. The CDR3 sequence is 19 residues long. Germline CDR1 reads MNHEY; CDR2 reads SMNVEV (reference sequence). V trimming: 1 base; J trimming: 2 bases; junction bases outside the gene matches: 6. CDR3 sequence: CASSLFGGLAGGAYNEQFF. DNA of the CDR3: TGTGCCAGCAGTTTATTCGGAGGACTAGCGGGAGGGGCCTACAATGAGCAGTTCTTC.

The genes are TRBV11-2 and TRBJ1-2, with D tentatively TRBD1 (6 bases). Trimming stripped 4 bases from V and 6 bases from J, with 12 bases between. The CDR3 totals 13 residues. Germline loops: CDR1 SGHAT, CDR2 FQNNGV. For the CDR3, the DNA is TGTGCCAGCAGCTCGGCAGGGGCTAATGGCTACACCTTC. As protein: CASSSAGANGYTF.

The chain has TRBV12-3 or TRBV12-4 and TRBJ2-7; D ambiguous. Trimming took off 5 bases at V and 3 bases at J, with 8 bases between the two ends. The CDR3 length is 12 residues. CDR3 amino acids: CASSPPGYEQYF. In nucleotides, the CDR3 is TGTGCCAGCAGTCCCCCAGGCTACGAGCAGTACTTC.

This clone was detected only a few times. This chain links TRBV4-1 with TRBJ2-7; TRBD1 aligns across 10 bases. V shed 3 bases and J 4 bases; nucleotides not matched to a gene: 12. The CDR3 consists of 17 residues. Germline V CDR1 and CDR2: MGHRA, YSYEKL. CDR3 sequence: CASSHDPRTGGPYEQYF. The CDR3 DNA reads as TGCGCCAGCAGCCACGATCCCCGGACAGGGGGGCCGTACGAGCAGTACTTC.

The gene calls are TRBV4-2 and TRBJ2-7; a possible D gene is TRBD2 (6 bases). The germline gives CDR1 LGHNA, CDR2 YNFKEQ. V lost 0 bases, J lost 3 bases, and 18 bases lay in between. The CDR3 loop spans 17 amino acids. The CDR3 is CASSQDPPSAGHYEQYF. Here the CDR3 DNA reads TGTGCCAGCAGCCAAGATCCGCCTTCTGCGGGGCACTACGAGCAGTACTTC.

The V gene is TRBV30, the J gene TRBJ1-5; D unresolved. Germline V lookup: CDR1 GTSNPN, CDR2 SVGIG (reference sequence). The CDR3 loop spans 13 amino acids. Trimming left V 5 bases short and J 0 bases short, with 8 bases between. The CDR3: CAWADNSNQPQHF. The CDR3 DNA reads TGTGCCTGGGCTGACAATAGCAATCAGCCCCAGCATTTT.

V usage is TRBV5-1 and J usage is TRBJ1-6; TRBD1 agrees at 8 bases. Germline CDR1 is SGHRS and CDR2 is YFSETQ. The CDR3 runs 15 residues. Trimming cost V 3 bases and J 8 bases; bases outside gene matches: 7. In DNA form, the CDR3 reads TGCGCCAGCAGCTCCGCGGGACAGGAACATTCACCCCTCCACTTT. Translated: CASSSAGQEHSPLHF.

V usage is TRBV5-1 and J usage is TRBJ2-2; 9 bases agree with TRBD1. CDR3 length equals 15 residues. V shed 7 bases and J 0 bases; nucleotides not matched to a gene: 4. CDR1 and CDR2 (germline): SGHRS, YFSETQ. The CDR3 protein is CASRDRAPNTGELFF. As DNA, the CDR3 is TGCGCCAGCCGGGACAGGGCCCCGAACACCGGGGAGCTGTTTTTT.

The gene calls are TRBV27 and TRBJ1-2, with D possibly being TRBD1 (6 bases). The CDR3 has 15 amino acids. The ends were cut back, 9 bases at V and 0 bases at J, with 17 bases in the middle. Germline V gene data show CDR1 as MNHEY and CDR2 as SMNVEV (reference sequence). The chain's CDR3 is CASSRGALANYGYTF. The CDR3 coding sequence is TGTGCCAGTTCCAGGGGAGCTCTCGCTAACTATGGCTACACCTTC.

V and J are TRBV11-1 and TRBJ2-3; 8 positions match TRBD2. The V segment lost 4 bases and the J segment 2 bases; nucleotides outside the gene matches: 8. CDR3 length: 16 residues. Germline V lookup: CDR1 SGHAT, CDR2 FQDESV (reference sequence). CDR3 protein: CASSSWTSILTDTQYF. The CDR3 DNA reads as TGTGCCAGCAGCTCTTGGACTAGCATACTCACAGATACGCAGTATTTT. The full variable domain, in which reference TRBV11-1 and TRBJ2-3 provide the parts outside the CDR3, is EAEVAQSPRYKITEKSQAVAFWCDPISGHATLYWYRQILGQGPELLVQFQDESVVDDSQLPKDRFSAERLKGVDSTLKIQPAELGDSAMYLCASSSWTSILTDTQYFGPGTRLTVL.

The V and J genes are TRBV7-2 and TRBJ2-7; possible D gene TRBD1, 5 bases. The length of the CDR3 is 14 residues. Germline CDR1 is SGHTA and CDR2 is FQGNSA. Trimming took off 2 bases at V and 7 bases at J, with 15 bases between the two ends. Here the CDR3 reads CASSLIPGRWEQYF. The CDR3 region has the DNA TGTGCCAGCAGCTTAATTCCAGGGCGTTGGGAGCAGTACTTC.

The chain employs TRBV30 and TRBJ1-3; D gene ambiguous. CDR3 length: 15 amino acids. Deletions cut 0 bases from V and 8 bases from J, with 17 bases between. Germline-derived CDR1 and CDR2 are GTSNPN and SVGIG (reference sequence). The CDR3 reads CAWSVLGPRRDTIYF. Written as DNA, the CDR3 is TGTGCCTGGAGTGTATTAGGCCCTCGGAGGGACACCATATATTTT.

J is TRBJ1-4 and V is TRBV7-9; D is possibly TRBD1 (6 bases). There are 15 residues in the CDR3. The V gene lost 5 bases and the J gene lost 7 bases, with 17 bases spanning the gap. From germline, CDR1 is SEHNR and CDR2 FQNEAQ (reference sequence). The CDR3 nucleotides read TGTGCCAGCAGCCGAGGGACGGCGGACAGTGAAAAACTGTTTTTT. It yields the protein CASSRGTADSEKLFF.

This chain connects TRBV7-9 to TRBJ2-7; D is possibly TRBD1 (5 bases). Germline CDR1 is SEHNR and CDR2 is FQNEAQ (reference sequence). The CDR3 consists of 14 residues. The V end was cut by 5 bases, the J end by 4 bases, with 15 bases between. The CDR3 coding sequence is TGTGCCAGCAGCGAAAGGGGCCCCCTATACGAGCAGTACTTC. Amino acid sequence: CASSERGPLYEQYF.

This chain links TRBV20-1 with TRBJ1-1; D is uncertain. This CDR3 spans 13 amino acids. CDR1 and CDR2 (germline): DFQATT, SNEGSKA (reference sequence). V gave up 3 bases and J gave up 11 bases, with 19 bases separating them. CDR3 DNA: TGCAGTGCTAGTCCCCGGGTAGGGCGGAGGGCTTTCTTT. Protein product: CSASPRVGRRAFF.

The rearrangement uses TRBV19 and TRBJ1-1, with TRBD1 matching 8 bases. This CDR3 has 15 amino acids. With V trimmed by 6 bases and J by 3 bases, 9 bases remained unmatched. Per the germline V gene, CDR1 is LNHDA and CDR2 is SQIVND (reference sequence). CDR3 nucleotides: TGTGCCAGTAGAAGGGACCAACAGGGGGACACTGAAGCTTTCTTT. It is translated as CASRRDQQGDTEAFF.

This clone is a singleton in its sample. The gene calls are TRBV28 and TRBJ1-2; 7 positions agree with TRBD1. The CDR3 is made up of 16 amino acids. Germline V gene data show CDR1 as MDHEN and CDR2 as SYDVKM. The V segment lost 5 bases and the J segment 6 bases; nucleotides outside the gene matches: 15. The CDR3 here is CASSLGTANPMNGYTF. The CDR3 DNA sequence: TGTGCCAGCAGTCTCGGGACAGCGAACCCTATGAATGGCTACACCTTC.

The chain has TRBV5-1 and TRBJ2-3, with 7 bases lining up with TRBD1. The CDR3 has 14 residues. V was pared by 6 bases and J by 0 bases, with 4 bases of the junction left unmatched. Looked up from germline, CDR1 is SGHRS and CDR2 is YFSETQ. CDR3 in amino acids: CASTSGQSTDTQYF. The CDR3 coding sequence is TGCGCCAGCACCTCGGGACAGAGCACAGATACGCAGTATTTT.

The chain uses TRBV7-2 and TRBJ2-1, with 10 bases that match TRBD2. This CDR3 is 16 amino acids long. The germline gives CDR1 SGHTA, CDR2 FQGNSA. J was trimmed by 7 bases and V by 1 base; bases with no gene match: 7. The CDR3: CASSLVLSSGRNEQFF. In DNA, the CDR3 is TGTGCCAGCAGCTTAGTTCTTTCTAGCGGGAGAAATGAGCAGTTCTTC.

The chain combines TRBV27 with TRBJ2-7; 7 nucleotides align to TRBD2. CDR1 and CDR2 from the germline V gene are MNHEY and SMNVEV (reference sequence). V lost 5 bases and J lost 3; bases outside the gene matches: 4. The CDR3 has 13 amino acids. CDR3 amino acids: CASSGRAFYEQYF. The DNA of the CDR3 is TGTGCCAGCAGTGGGAGGGCCTTCTACGAGCAGTACTTC.

This clone appeared a few times. The chain joins TRBV5-1 to TRBJ1-6, with TRBD1 matching over 11 bases. The V gene end was trimmed by 1 base and the J gene end by 10 bases; junction bases not matched to a gene: 4. The CDR3 covers 15 residues. CDR1 is SGHRS and CDR2 is YFSETQ in the germline V gene. CDR3 coding DNA: TGCGCCAGCAGCTTGCTCGGACAGGGGGCATCACCCCTCCACTTT. This translates into CASSLLGQGASPLHF.

This clone was seen a handful of times. The chain uses TRBV11-3 and TRBJ2-7; D is possibly TRBD1 (5 bases). The germline CDR1 and CDR2 sequences are SGHNT and YENEEA. CDR3 length: 13 residues. Trimming removed 1 base at V and 2 bases at J, with 6 bases between. The CDR3 bases are TGTGCCAGCAGCTTAGTGACAGCCTACGAGCAGTACTTC. Translation gives CASSLVTAYEQYF.

The chain combines TRBV20-1 with TRBJ2-1; 9 nucleotides line up with TRBD1. V was clipped by 3 bases and J by 0 bases; unmatched bases: 3. Per germline, CDR1 DFQATT and CDR2 SNEGSKA (reference sequence). The length of the CDR3 is 15 residues. The CDR3 region is CSASTGGPSYNEQFF. In nucleotides, the CDR3 is TGCAGTGCTAGTACAGGGGGCCCCTCCTACAATGAGCAGTTCTTC.